These 16 T cell receptor beta chains were sequenced from one sample in a study of T cell changes during pregnancy in multiple sclerosis. Data came from immunoSEQ multiplex PCR; TCRdb stores just in-frame clones and leaves some out. Of around 56,000 clones listed, about 94% are singletons. This specimen was peripheral blood, taken in the third trimester of pregnancy. The receptor set was obtained from a female donor in good health, enrolled as a control in a pregnancy study.

This clone came up a few times. The chain recombines TRBV15 with TRBJ1-6; TRBD1 is a possible D gene (6 bases). The CDR3 spans 15 residues. From germline, CDR1 is LNHNV and CDR2 YYDKDF (reference sequence). The V gene lost 0 bases and the J gene lost 9 bases, with 12 bases spanning the gap. The CDR3 region has the DNA TGTGCCACCAGCAGAGATAGGGACAAAATTTCACCCCTCCACTTT. This gives the protein CATSRDRDKISPLHF. The variable domain in full, completed from reference TRBV15 and TRBJ1-6, reads DAMVIQNPRYQVTQFGKPVTLSCSQTLNHNVMYWYQQKSSQAPKLLFHYYDKDFNNEADTPDNFQSRRPNTSFCFLDIRSPGLGDTAMYLCATSRDRDKISPLHFGNGTRLTVT.

This clone is a singleton in its sample. The chain couples TRBV6-1 to TRBJ1-4; D may be TRBD1 (5 bases). The CDR3 is 13 amino acids. V dropped 5 bases and J dropped 8 bases, with 12 bases sitting between them. Germline CDR1 and CDR2: MNHNS and SASEGT. The DNA for the CDR3 is TGTGCCAGCAGTAGGGGCCAGGAGGAAAAACTGTTTTTT. It codes for CASSRGQEEKLFF.

The sample holds one count of this clone. The chain combines TRBV13 with TRBJ2-6, with TRBD1 identical over 9 bases. Germline-derived CDR1 and CDR2 are PRHDT and FYEKMQ (reference sequence). The CDR3 totals 18 residues. After removal of 5 bases from V and 0 bases from J, the junction contained 8 bases not matched to a gene. The DNA of the CDR3 is TGTGCCAGCAGCCCAGGGACAGGGCAAAGCTCTGGGGCCAACGTCCTGACTTTC. This gives the protein CASSPGTGQSSGANVLTF.

V and J are TRBV7-7 and TRBJ2-5, with 8 bases identical to TRBD2. V lost 1 base and J lost 0; bases outside the gene matches: 7. Germline CDR1 is SSHAT and CDR2 is FNYEAQ (reference sequence). There are 17 residues in the CDR3. CDR3 residues: CASSLGGNSGNQETQYF. The CDR3 nucleotides read TGTGCCAGCAGCTTAGGTGGAAATAGCGGGAACCAAGAGACCCAGTACTTC.

The chain carries TRBV10-3 and TRBJ1-3; possible D gene TRBD1, 6 bases. The V end was cut by 10 bases, the J end by 3 bases, with 13 bases between. The CDR3 is made up of 13 amino acids. The V gene's germline CDR1 is ENHRY and CDR2 SYGVKD. CDR3 residues: CATYREGGNTIYF. The DNA for the CDR3 is TGTGCCACCTACAGGGAGGGTGGAAACACCATATATTTT.

This chain uses TRBV7-9 with TRBJ2-5, with TRBD2 identical over 7 bases. V gave up 5 bases and J gave up 2 bases; unmatched junction bases: 14. This CDR3 has 17 residues. Germline lookup yields CDR1 SEHNR and CDR2 FQNEAQ (reference sequence). The CDR3 DNA reads TGTGCCAGCAGCCATCTTCTGGGTGGCGGGGGTCAAGAGACCCAGTACTTC. Residues: CASSHLLGGGGQETQYF.

The chain has TRBV4-2 and TRBJ1-2, with unresolved D. The length of the CDR3 is 15 residues. Trimming cost V 0 bases and J 5 bases, with 13 bases left between them. Germline values: CDR1 LGHNA, CDR2 YNFKEQ. The CDR3 coding sequence is TGTGCCAGCAGCCAAGATAACGGGGTAGGGTATGGCTACACCTTC. It translates to CASSQDNGVGYGYTF.

This clone was counted only a few times. This sample includes further DNA sequences coding for the same CDR3. V and J are TRBV11-3 and TRBJ2-7, with 8 bases aligning to TRBD1. J gave up 1 base and V 1 base, and 6 bases lay outside the gene matches. This CDR3 region has 16 residues. CDR1 SGHNT and CDR2 YENEEA come from the germline V gene. For the CDR3, the DNA is TGTGCCAGCAGCTTAGTTTCCGGACAGGGATCCTACGAGCAGTACTTC. Protein: CASSLVSGQGSYEQYF.

The chain uses TRBV30 and TRBJ2-7, with 7 nucleotides matching TRBD1. Losses at the gene ends were 2 bases for V and 5 bases for J; bases not matched to a gene: 6. This CDR3 is built from 13 residues. Germline V lookup: CDR1 GTSNPN, CDR2 SVGIG (reference sequence). The CDR3 region has the DNA TGTGCCTGGAGTCCCGGGACAGCCAACGAGCAGTACTTC. It specifies CAWSPGTANEQYF.

This chain links TRBV4-3 with TRBJ1-5; no clear D. CDR3 size: 13 residues. Germline V gives CDR1 LGHNA, CDR2 YSLEER. The V gene lost 0 bases and the J gene lost 6 bases, with 6 bases spanning the gap. CDR3 residues: CASSQELRQPQHF. In DNA form, the CDR3 reads TGCGCCAGCAGCCAAGAACTGCGTCAGCCCCAGCATTTT.

The chain uses TRBV29-1 and TRBJ2-7, with 9 bases aligning to TRBD2. Germline V gives CDR1 SQVTM, CDR2 ANQGSEA. With 1 base clipped from V and 0 bases from J, the junction kept 4 bases outside the gene matches. CDR3 length equals 15 residues. DNA for the CDR3: TGCAGCGTTGAAGGGGTTAGCGGGGGCTCCTACGAGCAGTACTTC. Its protein product is CSVEGVSGGSYEQYF.

The rearrangement uses TRBV20-1 and TRBJ2-5, with D uncertain. From germline, CDR1 is DFQATT and CDR2 SNEGSKA (reference sequence). The V end lost 7 bases, the J end lost 5 bases, and 8 bases lay between the germline ends. The CDR3 sequence is 10 residues long. The CDR3 sequence is CSVSRETQYF. The CDR3 DNA sequence: TGCAGTGTGAGTCGGGAGACCCAGTACTTC.

V usage is TRBV19 and J usage is TRBJ1-2; D is unresolved. Trimming pared 8 bases from V and 1 base from J, leaving 5 bases between. CDR3 length equals 11 residues. Germline assignment: CDR1 LNHDA and CDR2 SQIVND (reference sequence). This CDR3 is CASEVNYGYTF. DNA of the CDR3: TGTGCCAGTGAGGTTAACTATGGCTACACCTTC.

The chain is built from TRBV28 and TRBJ2-7; the D is unclear. This CDR3 contains 11 residues. V was clipped by 2 bases and J by 13 bases, with 12 bases between them. CDR1 and CDR2 from the germline V gene are MDHEN and SYDVKM. The CDR3 bases are TGTGCCAGCAGTTTAACGGGTCTTTTTTACTTC. Amino acid sequence: CASSLTGLFYF.

The chain recombines TRBV18 with TRBJ2-7; D is possibly TRBD1 (6 bases). V lost 6 bases and J lost 3, with 12 bases in between. Germline-derived CDR1 and CDR2 are KGHSH and LQKENI. The CDR3 covers 13 residues. For the CDR3, the DNA is TGTGCCAGCTCCCTGGGGACATACTACGAGCAGTACTTC. This sequence encodes CASSLGTYYEQYF.

This clone occurred a few times. The chain combines TRBV5-4 with TRBJ2-2; 9 bases agree with TRBD2. Per the germline V gene, CDR1 is SGHNT and CDR2 is YYREEE (reference sequence). This CDR3 spans 15 amino acids. Losses at the gene ends were 2 bases for V and 6 bases for J; bases not matched to a gene: 5. CDR3 sequence (DNA): TGTGCCAGCAGCTTAATAGCGGGAGCCCCCGGGGAGCTGTTTTTT. Amino acid sequence: CASSLIAGAPGELFF. The entire variable domain, with the rest obtained from reference TRBV5-4 and TRBJ2-2, is as follows: ETGVTQSPTHLIKTRGQQVTLRCSSQSGHNTVSWYQQALGQGPQFIFQYYREEENGRGNFPPRFSGLQFPNYSSELNVNALELDDSALYLCASSLIAGAPGELFFGEGSRLTVL.